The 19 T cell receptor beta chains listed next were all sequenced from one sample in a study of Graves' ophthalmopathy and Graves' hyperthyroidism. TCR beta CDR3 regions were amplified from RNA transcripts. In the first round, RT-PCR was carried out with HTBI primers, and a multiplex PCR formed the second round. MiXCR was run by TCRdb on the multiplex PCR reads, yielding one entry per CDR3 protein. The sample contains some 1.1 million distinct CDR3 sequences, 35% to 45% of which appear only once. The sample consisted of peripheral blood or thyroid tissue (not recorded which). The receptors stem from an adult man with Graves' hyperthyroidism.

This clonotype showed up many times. The chain's CDR3 is CASSLDRRTLEQYF. In DNA form, the CDR3 reads TGTGCCAGCAGCTTAGATCGCAGGACCCTCGAGCAGTACTTC. The chain recombines TRBV11-2 with TRBJ2-7; D is unclear. The V gene lost 0 bases and the J gene lost 6 bases, with 12 bases spanning the gap. The CDR3 spans 14 residues. Germline V gene sequence: CDR1 SGHAT, CDR2 FQNNGV.

The chain's CDR3 is CASSLAARYGDEQYF. CDR3 DNA: TGTGCCAGCAGCTTGGCCGCCAGGTACGGCGACGAGCAGTACTTC. The chain combines TRBV5-4 with TRBJ2-7, with D unclear. Germline-derived CDR1 and CDR2 are SGHNT and YYREEE (reference sequence). This CDR3 has 15 amino acids. Deletions cut 0 bases from V and 5 bases from J, with 15 bases between.

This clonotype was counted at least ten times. The CDR3 bases are TGTGCCAGCAGTTTCGGGGGGAATTCACCCCTCCACTTT. It encodes CASSFGGNSPLHF. The chain combines TRBV12-3 or TRBV12-4 with TRBJ1-6; tentative D call: TRBD1 (5 bases). CDR3 length: 13 residues. Trimming cost V 3 bases and J 7 bases, with 7 bases left between them.

CDR3 sequence reads: CASSQAIPPYEQYF. The CDR3 nucleotides read TGTGCCAGCAGCCAAGCCATCCCTCCCTACGAGCAGTACTTC. This chain connects TRBV14 to TRBJ2-7; D gene unclear. Germline V gene lookup returns CDR1 SGHDN and CDR2 FVKESK. V lost 1 base, J lost 2 bases, and 9 bases lay in between. The CDR3 covers 14 residues.

The CDR3 DNA sequence: TGTGCCACCAGCAGATTGGGTGAAAAACTGTTTTTT. It specifies CATSRLGEKLFF. The chain couples TRBV15 to TRBJ1-4; D unresolved. CDR1 and CDR2 from the germline V gene are LNHNV and YYDKDF (reference sequence). Trimming removed 2 bases at V and 7 bases at J, with 5 bases between. The CDR3 covers 12 residues. The full variable domain, completed using reference TRBV15 and TRBJ1-4, is DAMVIQNPRYQVTQFGKPVTLSCSQTLNHNVMYWYQQKSSQAPKLLFHYYDKDFNNEADTPDNFQSRRPNTSFCFLDIRSPGLGDTAMYLCATSRLGEKLFFGSGTQLSVL.

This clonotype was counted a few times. CDR3 sequence: CASSMSGRLNEKLFF. CDR3 nucleotides: TGTGCCAGCAGTATGTCCGGTCGGCTAAATGAAAAACTGTTTTTT. V gene TRBV6-5 combines with J gene TRBJ1-4; D unresolved. Germline V gene lookup returns CDR1 MNHEY and CDR2 SVGAGI. The CDR3 totals 15 residues. The ends were cut back, 5 bases at V and 5 bases at J, with 15 bases in the middle.

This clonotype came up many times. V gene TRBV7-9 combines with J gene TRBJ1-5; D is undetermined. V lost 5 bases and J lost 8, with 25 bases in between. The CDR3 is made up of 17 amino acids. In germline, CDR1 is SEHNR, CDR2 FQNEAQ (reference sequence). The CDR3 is CASSLTLGSPEREPQHF. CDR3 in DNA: TGTGCCAGCAGCCTAACCCTGGGGAGCCCGGAGCGGGAGCCCCAGCATTTT.

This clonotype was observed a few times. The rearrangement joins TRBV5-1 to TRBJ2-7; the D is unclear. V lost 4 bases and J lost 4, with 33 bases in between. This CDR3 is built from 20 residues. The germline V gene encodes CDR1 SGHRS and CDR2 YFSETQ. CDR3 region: CASSLSELGFSLGKYYEQYF. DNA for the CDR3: TGCGCCAGCAGCCTTTCTGAACTGGGTTTCTCGTTGGGAAAATATTACGAGCAGTACTTC.

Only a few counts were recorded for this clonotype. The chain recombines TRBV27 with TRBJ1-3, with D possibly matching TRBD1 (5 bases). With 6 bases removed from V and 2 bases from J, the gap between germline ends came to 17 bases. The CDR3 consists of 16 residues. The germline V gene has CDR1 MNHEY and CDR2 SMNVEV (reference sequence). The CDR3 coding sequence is TGTGCCAGCAGCCTCAGAGTAGGGGTCCCTGGAAACACCATATATTTT. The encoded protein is CASSLRVGVPGNTIYF.

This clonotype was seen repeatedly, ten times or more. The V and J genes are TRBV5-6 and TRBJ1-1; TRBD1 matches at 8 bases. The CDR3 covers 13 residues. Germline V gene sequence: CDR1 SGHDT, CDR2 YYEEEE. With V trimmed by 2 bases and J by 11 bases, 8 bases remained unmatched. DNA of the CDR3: TGTGCCAGCAGCTTAGGGACAGGAACGGCCGCTTTCTTT. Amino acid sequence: CASSLGTGTAAFF.

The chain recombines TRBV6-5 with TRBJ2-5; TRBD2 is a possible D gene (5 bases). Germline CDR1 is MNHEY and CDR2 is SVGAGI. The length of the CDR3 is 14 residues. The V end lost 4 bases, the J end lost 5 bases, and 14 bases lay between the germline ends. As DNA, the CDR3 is TGTGCCAGCAGTTTTACCGCCGGGGTGGAGACCCAGTACTTC. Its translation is CASSFTAGVETQYF.

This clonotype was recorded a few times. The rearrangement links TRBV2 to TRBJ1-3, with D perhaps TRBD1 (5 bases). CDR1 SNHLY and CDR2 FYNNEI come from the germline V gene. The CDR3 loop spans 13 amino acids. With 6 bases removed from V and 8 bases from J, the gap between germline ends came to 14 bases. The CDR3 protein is CASSLGGKDTIYF. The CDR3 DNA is TGTGCCAGCAGCCTCGGGGGAAAGGACACCATATATTTT.

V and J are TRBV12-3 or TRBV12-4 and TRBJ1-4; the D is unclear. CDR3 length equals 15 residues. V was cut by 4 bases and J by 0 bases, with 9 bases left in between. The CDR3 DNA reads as TGTGCCAGCAGTTACATCCTTGCAACTAATGAAAAACTGTTTTTT. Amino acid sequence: CASSYILATNEKLFF.

The CDR3 nucleotides read TGCAGTGCTACTTCTGGAGGTCTTTACGAGCAGTACTTC. This gives the protein CSATSGGLYEQYF. This sequence joins TRBV20-1 and TRBJ2-7, with D possibly matching TRBD2 (5 bases). This CDR3 has 13 residues. Germline V gene sequence: CDR1 DFQATT, CDR2 SNEGSKA (reference sequence). The V gene lost 4 bases and the J gene lost 4 bases, with 14 bases spanning the gap.

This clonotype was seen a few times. The CDR3 bases are TGTGCCAGCAGCTTACCGGGGGCCCCGAAGGGAGAGACCCAGTACTTC. It specifies CASSLPGAPKGETQYF. The chain uses TRBV5-6 and TRBJ2-5; D may correspond to TRBD1 or TRBD2 (6 bases each). Trimming left V 2 bases short and J 4 bases short, with 18 bases between. The V gene's germline CDR1 is SGHDT and CDR2 YYEEEE. CDR3 length: 16 residues.

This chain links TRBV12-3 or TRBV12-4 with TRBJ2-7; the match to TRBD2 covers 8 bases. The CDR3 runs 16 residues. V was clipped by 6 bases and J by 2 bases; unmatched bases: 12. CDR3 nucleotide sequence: TGTGCCAGCAGCACGGGACTAGGGGGGGGAACCTACGAGCAGTACTTC. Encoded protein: CASSTGLGGGTYEQYF.

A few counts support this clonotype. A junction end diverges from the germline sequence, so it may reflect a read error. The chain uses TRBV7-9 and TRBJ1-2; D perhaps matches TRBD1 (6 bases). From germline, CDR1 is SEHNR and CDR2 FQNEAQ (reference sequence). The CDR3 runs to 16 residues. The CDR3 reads CASSQEGTGRAYGYTF. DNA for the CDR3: TGCGCCAGCAGCCAAGAGGGAACAGGGAGGGCCTATGGCTACACCTTC. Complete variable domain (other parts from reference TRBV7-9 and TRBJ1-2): DTGVSQNPRHKITKRGQNVTFRCDPISEHNRLYWYRQTLGQGPEFLTYFQNEAQLEKSRLLSDRFSAERPKGSFSTLEIQRTEQGDSAMYLCASSQEGTGRAYGYTFGSGTRLTVV.

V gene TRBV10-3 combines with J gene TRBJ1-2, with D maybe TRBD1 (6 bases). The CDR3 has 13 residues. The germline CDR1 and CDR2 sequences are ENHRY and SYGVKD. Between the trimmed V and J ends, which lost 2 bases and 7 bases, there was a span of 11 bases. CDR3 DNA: TGTGCCATCAGTGAGAACAGGGAATCTGGCTACACCTTC. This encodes CAISENRESGYTF.

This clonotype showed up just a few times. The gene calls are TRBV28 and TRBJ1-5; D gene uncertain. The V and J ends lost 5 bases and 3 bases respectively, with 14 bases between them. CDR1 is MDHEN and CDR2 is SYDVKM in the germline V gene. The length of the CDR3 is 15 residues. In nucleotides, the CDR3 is TGTGCCAGCAGTCGGTATAGGGAGGCCAATCAGCCCCAGCATTTT. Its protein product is CASSRYREANQPQHF.